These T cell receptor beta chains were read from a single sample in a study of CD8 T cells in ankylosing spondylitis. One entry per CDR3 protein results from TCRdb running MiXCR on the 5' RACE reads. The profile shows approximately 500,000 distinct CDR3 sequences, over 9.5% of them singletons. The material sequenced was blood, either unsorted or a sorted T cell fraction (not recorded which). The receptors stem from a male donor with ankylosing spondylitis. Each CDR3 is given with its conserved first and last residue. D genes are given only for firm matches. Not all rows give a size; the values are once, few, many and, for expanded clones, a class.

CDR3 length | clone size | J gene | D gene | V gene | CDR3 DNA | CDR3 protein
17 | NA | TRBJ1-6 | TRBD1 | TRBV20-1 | TGCAGTGCTAGAGATCTTCGGACAGGCCGGTTTAATTCACCCCTCCACTTT | CSARDLRTGRFNSPLHF
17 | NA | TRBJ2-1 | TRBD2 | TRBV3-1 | TGTGCCAGCAGCCAAGATTCTTGGCGGGAGGGCCCTCATGAGCAGTTCTTC | CASSQDSWREGPHEQFF
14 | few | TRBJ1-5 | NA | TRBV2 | TGTGCCAGCAGTAACGGACGGCTTAATCAGCCCCAGCATTTT | CASSNGRLNQPQHF
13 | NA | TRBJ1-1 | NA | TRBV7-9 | TGTGCCATCAAAGGGGCAAGAGACACTGAAGCTTTCTTT | CAIKGARDTEAFF
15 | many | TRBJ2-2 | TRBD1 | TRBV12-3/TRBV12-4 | TGTGCCAGCAGTCAGACAGGGGGGAACACCGGGGAGCTGTTTTTT | CASSQTGGNTGELFF
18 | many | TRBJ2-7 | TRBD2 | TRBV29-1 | TGCAGCGTGCAACCCACGACTAGCGGGAGGGCCAATTACTACGAGCAGTACTTC | CSVQPTTSGRANYYEQYF
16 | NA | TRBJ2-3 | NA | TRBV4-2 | TGTGCCAGCAGCCTCCCCGGACTGTCTAGCACAGATACGCAGTATTTT | CASSLPGLSSTDTQYF
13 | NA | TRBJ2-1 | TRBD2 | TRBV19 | TGTGCCAGTAGTACAACTAGCGTAAATGAGCAGTTCTTC | CASSTTSVNEQFF
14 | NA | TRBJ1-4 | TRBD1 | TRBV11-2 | TGTGCCAGCAGCTTCGGACAGGGACTGGGAAAACTGTTTTTT | CASSFGQGLGKLFF
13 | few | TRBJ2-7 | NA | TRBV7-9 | TGTGCCAGCAGCTTACCCGGGATGGGGGAGCAGTACTTC | CASSLPGMGEQYF
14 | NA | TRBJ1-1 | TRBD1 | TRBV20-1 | TGCAGTGCTAGAGGCCGACAGGGGGGAACTGAAGCTTTCTTT | CSARGRQGGTEAFF
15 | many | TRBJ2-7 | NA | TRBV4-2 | TGTGCCAGCAGCCGAGGGACTCCCAGGGGGTACGAGCAGTACTTC | CASSRGTPRGYEQYF
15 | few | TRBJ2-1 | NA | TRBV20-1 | TGCAGTGCTAGATATAACGGACCCACCTACAATGAGCAGTTCTTC | CSARYNGPTYNEQFF
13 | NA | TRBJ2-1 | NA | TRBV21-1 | TGTGCCAGACCGGGGGCGGCCAACAATGAGCAGTTCTTC | CARPGAANNEQFF
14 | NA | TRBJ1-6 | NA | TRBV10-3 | TGTGCCATCAGTGAAACCCGCGGGGGCTCACCCCTCCACTTT | CAISETRGGSPLHF
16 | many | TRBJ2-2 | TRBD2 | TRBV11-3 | TGTGCCAGCAGCTCCCTTGTGGAGCGGGAGACCGGGGAGCTGTTTTTT | CASSSLVERETGELFF
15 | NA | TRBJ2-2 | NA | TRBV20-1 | TGCAGTGCCCCAGGGGGGAGAAGGAACACCGGGGAGCTGTTTTTT | CSAPGGRRNTGELFF
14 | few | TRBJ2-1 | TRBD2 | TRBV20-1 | TGCAGTGCCCCAGCGGGAGGATCCTACAATGAGCAGTTCTTC | CSAPAGGSYNEQFF
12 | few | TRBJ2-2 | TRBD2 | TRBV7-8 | TGTGCCATCCCGTGGCGGGGGGGGGAGCTGTTTTTT | CAIPWRGGELFF
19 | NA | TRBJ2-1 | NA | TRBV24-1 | TGTGCCACCAGTGATACTCGGACCGGGGCCCACGTTGCCTACAATGAGCAGTTCTTC | CATSDTRTGAHVAYNEQFF
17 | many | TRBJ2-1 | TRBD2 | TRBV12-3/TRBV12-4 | TGTGCCAGCAGTCTGCGGACTAGCGGGACCCCCGACAATGAGCAGTTCTTC | CASSLRTSGTPDNEQFF
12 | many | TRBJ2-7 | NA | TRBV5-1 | TGCGCCAGCAGCCAGGAAACCTACGAGCAGTACTTC | CASSQETYEQYF
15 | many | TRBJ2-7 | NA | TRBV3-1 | TGTGCCAGCAGCCAAGGTATTTCTCCAGACTACGAGCAGTACTTC | CASSQGISPDYEQYF
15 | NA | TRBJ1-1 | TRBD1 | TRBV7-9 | TGTGCCAGCAGCCCGGGACAGGGGGAGAACACTGAAGCTTTCTTT | CASSPGQGENTEAFF
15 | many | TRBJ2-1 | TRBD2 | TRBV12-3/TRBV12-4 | TGTGCCAGCAGTTTCAGGCTAGCGGTAGGCAATGAGCAGTTCTTC | CASSFRLAVGNEQFF
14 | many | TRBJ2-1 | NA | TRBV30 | TGTGCCTGTACAGGCCCCGTTTCCTACAATGAGCAGTTCTTC | CACTGPVSYNEQFF
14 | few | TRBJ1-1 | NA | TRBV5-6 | TGTGCCAGCAGCTTGTCGCAGGGTTACACTGAAGCTTTCTTT | CASSLSQGYTEAFF
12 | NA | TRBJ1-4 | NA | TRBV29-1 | TGCAGCGTTGATCAGGGGAACGGGAAACTGTTTTTT | CSVDQGNGKLFF
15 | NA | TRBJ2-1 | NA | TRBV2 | TGTGCCAGCAGTGAAAGGAGGGTTTCCTACAATGAGCAGTTCTTC | CASSERRVSYNEQFF
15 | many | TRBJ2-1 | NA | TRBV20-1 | TGCAGTGCTAGAAGAACTGCTAGCTCCTACAATGAGCAGTTCTTC | CSARRTASSYNEQFF
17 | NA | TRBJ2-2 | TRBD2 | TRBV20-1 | TGCAGTGCTAGAGATGCTAGCGGGAGGGGTTATGCCGGGGAGCTGTTTTTT | CSARDASGRGYAGELFF
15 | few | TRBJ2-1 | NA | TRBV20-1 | TGCAGTGCTTCCGGCGACGCGCGCTCCTACAATGAGCAGTTCTTC | CSASGDARSYNEQFF
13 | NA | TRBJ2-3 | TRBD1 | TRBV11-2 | TGTGCCAGCAGCTCGGGCAGGGGGGATACGCAGTATTTT | CASSSGRGDTQYF
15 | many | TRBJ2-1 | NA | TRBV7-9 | TGTGCCAGCAGCCTCCCCCTGACAAGGGGAAATGAGCAGTTCTTC | CASSLPLTRGNEQFF
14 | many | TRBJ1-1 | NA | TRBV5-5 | TGTGCCAGCAGCTTGAGTCAGGGGTGGACTGAAGCTTTCTTT | CASSLSQGWTEAFF
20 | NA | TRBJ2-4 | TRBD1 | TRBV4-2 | TGTGCCAGCAGCCTGCGGCAGGGACAGGGGAGGCTCGATGCCAAAAACATTCAGTACTTC | CASSLRQGQGRLDAKNIQYF
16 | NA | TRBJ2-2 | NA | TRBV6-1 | TGTGCCAGCAGTCCCCGGGACTCCGGGGTTACCGGGGAGCTGTTTTTT | CASSPRDSGVTGELFF
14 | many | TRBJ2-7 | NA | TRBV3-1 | TGTGCCAGCAGCAATGAGGGACTCGTCTACGAGCAGTACTTC | CASSNEGLVYEQYF
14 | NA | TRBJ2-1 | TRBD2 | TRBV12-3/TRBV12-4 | TGTGCCAGCAGTCCCGGGACTACCCCTGAGAAACAGTTCTTC | CASSPGTTPEKQFF
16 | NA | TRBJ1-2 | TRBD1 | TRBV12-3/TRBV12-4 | TGTGCCAGCAGTTTAAAGACAGGGGGCAAAAGCTATGGCTACACCTTC | CASSLKTGGKSYGYTF
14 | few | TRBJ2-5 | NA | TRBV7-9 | TGTGCCAGCACCTCGTCGGGGGCTCTGGAGACCCAGTACTTC | CASTSSGALETQYF
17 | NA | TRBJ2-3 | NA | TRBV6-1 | TGTGCCAGCAGTGCCCTTGTCGGGACTCATAGCACAGATACGCAGTATTTT | CASSALVGTHSTDTQYF
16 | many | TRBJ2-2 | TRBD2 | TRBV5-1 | TGCGCCAGCAGCCTAAGGGGACTAGCGAATCACGGGGAGCTGTTTTTT | CASSLRGLANHGELFF
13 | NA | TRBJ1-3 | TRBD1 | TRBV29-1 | TGCAGCTTCGGACAGGCAGGTGGAAACACCATATATTTT | CSFGQAGGNTIYF
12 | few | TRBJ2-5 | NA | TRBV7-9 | TGTGCCAGCAGCTCGACGGAAGAGACCCAGTACTTC | CASSSTEETQYF
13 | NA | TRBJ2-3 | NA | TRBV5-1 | TGCGCCAGCAGCTTTGGGGGGCAGTATACGCAGTATTTT | CASSFGGQYTQYF